The T cell receptor beta chain under discussion was sequenced for a study of metastatic and nonmetastatic thyroid tumors. On the study more broadly: Peripheral blood and tumor or nodule samples from malignant and benign thyroid patients were compared. Findings and caveats of the study: Across blood and tumor, TCR beta diversity in malignant thyroid tumors was reportedly significantly higher than in benign nodules.

Every patient was untreated before thyroid surgery. Original data processing: The authors used CDR3 differences across clinicopathological groups to build a distant-metastasis classifier for papillary thyroid cancer. TCRdb called clones again from the PCR reads with MiXCR. The V and J calls come from TCRdb's annotation, not from the publication. Found here are 20,000 to 25,000 clones, approximately 25% of them singletons; the top ten hold around 5.4%. V was pared by 5 bases and J by 14 bases, with 17 bases of the junction left unmatched. Germline V gives CDR1 SGHVS, CDR2 FQNEAQ. CDR3 length equals 15 residues. This clone was seen only once. Antigen: not known.

The origin of this receptor is a female donor with papillary thyroid cancer or a benign thyroid nodule (not recorded which). Some clones in this sample may be carry-over from other donors' samples. The sample comprised tumor tissue. This chain uses TRBV7-8 with TRBJ2-3; 9 nucleotides line up with TRBD1. CDR3 sequence: CASSPRDRATDKRYF. The CDR3 DNA sequence: TGTGCCAGCAGCCCCCGGGACAGGGCCACAGATAAGCGGTATTTT.